These T cell receptor beta chains were read from a single sample in a study of graft-versus-host responses after intestinal transplantation. Their antigens are not known. The assay was immunoSEQ multiplex PCR, and TCRdb's table has in-frame clones only and misses some. The data contain just over 40,000 clones, about 95% of them singletons. The material was unstimulated CD8+ T cells sorted from spleen or lymph node cells, obtained before transplant. Every receptor here comes from a human donor who was the organ donor for an intestinal transplant. CDR3s include the opening cysteine and the closing phenylalanine or tryptophan. The order of the fields is J gene, V gene, clone size, D gene, CDR3 DNA, CDR3 protein. A D gene is named only where the DNA matches it firmly. Rows may omit the clone size; those that give it use once, few, many or a size class.

J: TRBJ2-7; V: TRBV19; size: .; D: .; DNA: TGTGCCAGTAGTATCCACGGACAGAACCTCTACGAGCAGTACTTC; CDR3: CASSIHGQNLYEQYF
J: TRBJ1-1; V: TRBV6-5; size: .; D: .; DNA: TGTGCCAGCAGTTACCGGTCCATTTTATTGAACACTGAAGCTTTCTTT; CDR3: CASSYRSILLNTEAFF
J: TRBJ2-3; V: TRBV2; size: .; D: .; DNA: TGTGCCAGCAGTGTCACCACGGGACTCCTCACAGATACGCAGTATTTT; CDR3: CASSVTTGLLTDTQYF
J: TRBJ2-2; V: TRBV10-1; size: .; D: .; DNA: TGCGCCAGCGGACGAAAACTAGCAACCGACACCGGGGAGCTGTTTTTT; CDR3: CASGRKLATDTGELFF
J: TRBJ1-1; V: TRBV7-6; size: once; D: .; DNA: TGTGCCAGCAGCTTAGACCTGACAGGCCTGAACACTGAAGCTTTCTTT; CDR3: CASSLDLTGLNTEAFF
J: TRBJ1-2; V: TRBV4-3; size: .; D: .; DNA: TGCGCCAGCAGCCAAGACCCACCCGGGAGGAGTTATGGCTACACCTTC; CDR3: CASSQDPPGRSYGYTF
J: TRBJ2-1; V: TRBV7-2; size: .; D: .; DNA: TGTGCCAGCAGCTTCGGGGGGCCTTACAATGAGCAGTTCTTC; CDR3: CASSFGGPYNEQFF
J: TRBJ1-4; V: TRBV4-1; size: .; D: .; DNA: TGCGCCAGCAGCTCAGCAGGGCCGACCCCTAATGAAAAACTGTTTTTT; CDR3: CASSSAGPTPNEKLFF
J: TRBJ2-7; V: TRBV14; size: once; D: .; DNA: TGTGCCAGCGCGCCAGGGTGGGGGCCTATAGAGCAGTACTTC; CDR3: CASAPGWGPIEQYF
J: TRBJ2-1; V: TRBV6-6; size: .; D: .; DNA: TGTGCCAGCAGTTACTCGGGGGGCCTCTACAATGAGCAGTTCTTC; CDR3: CASSYSGGLYNEQFF
J: TRBJ2-7; V: TRBV19; size: .; D: .; DNA: TGTGCCAGTAGTATACGAGCCGGGGACCTCTACGAGCAGTACTTC; CDR3: CASSIRAGDLYEQYF
J: TRBJ2-3; V: TRBV7-9; size: .; D: .; DNA: TGTGCCAGCAGCTCCCCAATCCGGACCACCCCCACAGATACGCAGTATTTT; CDR3: CASSSPIRTTPTDTQYF
J: TRBJ1-6; V: TRBV5-8; size: .; D: TRBD1; DNA: TGTGCCAGCAGCTCGACAGGGAATAATTCACCCCTCCACTTT; CDR3: CASSSTGNNSPLHF
J: TRBJ2-1; V: TRBV27; size: .; D: TRBD1; DNA: TGTGCCAGCAGCTCAGGACAGGGGGCCTACAATGAGCAGTTCTTC; CDR3: CASSSGQGAYNEQFF
J: TRBJ1-6; V: TRBV4-3; size: .; D: TRBD1; DNA: TGCGCCAGCAGCCAAAAGACAGGGGGCTCACCCCTCCACTTT; CDR3: CASSQKTGGSPLHF
J: TRBJ1-6; V: TRBV4-1; size: .; D: .; DNA: TGCGCCAGCAGCCAAGCCCTAAATTCACCCCTCCACTTT; CDR3: CASSQALNSPLHF
J: TRBJ2-7; V: TRBV5-1; size: once; D: .; DNA: TGCGCCAGCAGCTTGGTCCCTTGGAGGCCTTTTATTGAACCGTCGCGCTACGAGCAGTACTTC; CDR3: CASSLVPWRPFIEPSRYEQYF
J: TRBJ2-3; V: TRBV7-9; size: .; D: TRBD1; DNA: TGTGCCAGCAGGTTTAGAGGGGGCCGGGTCTCAGATACGCAGTATTTT; CDR3: CASRFRGGRVSDTQYF
J: TRBJ2-7; V: TRBV5-6; size: .; D: .; DNA: TGTGCCAGCAGCTTGTTTATACGGGGTGTTCACTACGAGCAGTACTTC; CDR3: CASSLFIRGVHYEQYF
J: TRBJ2-1; V: TRBV2; size: .; D: .; DNA: TGTGCCAGCAGTGAAGAGTCTTACAATGAGCAGTTCTTC; CDR3: CASSEESYNEQFF
J: TRBJ2-3; V: TRBV30; size: .; D: .; DNA: TGTGCCTGGAGTTTGAGCGGAAACACAGATACGCAGTATTTT; CDR3: CAWSLSGNTDTQYF
J: TRBJ2-1; V: TRBV4-2; size: .; D: .; DNA: TGTGCCAGCAGCCAAGACCTCAATGAGCAGTTCTTC; CDR3: CASSQDLNEQFF
J: TRBJ2-3; V: TRBV4-2; size: .; D: .; DNA: TGTGCCAGCAGGGACTACGGAGATACGCAGTATTTT; CDR3: CASRDYGDTQYF
J: TRBJ2-7; V: TRBV5-1; size: .; D: .; DNA: TGCGCCAGCAGCTGGACAGTCTCCTACGAGCAGTACTTC; CDR3: CASSWTVSYEQYF
J: TRBJ1-1; V: TRBV27; size: .; D: TRBD1; DNA: TGTGCCAGCAGTTTTCGCCGGAAACAGGGGTGGAACACTGAAGCTTTCTTT; CDR3: CASSFRRKQGWNTEAFF